The TCR beta chain under discussion was sequenced for a study of OX40 agonist ivuxolimab in advanced cancers. Turning to the study itself: Treatment of patients was with ivuxolimab, an agonistic anti-OX40 (CD134) antibody. Findings and caveats of the study: Antigen specificity of clonally expanded peripheral T cells was not established. CD8+ T cells showed, on average, more clonal expansion than CD4+ cells.

For this clone: Its matching antigen is unknown.

Samples were taken at baseline and on day 1 of cycles 4 and 7. Profiled with immunoSEQ multiplex PCR; TCRdb holds only in-frame clones, not every one. The sample has tens of thousands of clones, 80% to 90% seen once. CDR1 and CDR2 from the germline V gene are SGHNT and YYREEE (reference sequence). This CDR3 has 17 amino acids. V dropped 3 bases and J dropped 0; count of bases not matched to a gene: 9. The rearrangement links TRBV5-4 to TRBJ2-3, with 8 bases lining up with TRBD2. The receptor's source is an adult with an advanced solid tumor such as melanoma, head and neck, liver or kidney cancer. The source material was CD4+ or CD8+ T cells sorted from blood, sampled in a trial of the OX40 agonist ivuxolimab. The CDR3 sequence is CASSSGRTSRSTDTQYF. DNA of the CDR3: TGTGCCAGCAGCTCGGGGCGGACTAGCCGTAGCACAGATACGCAGTATTTT.